One and the same sample provided the 28 T cell receptor beta chains below, sequenced in a study of regulatory T cells in long-lasting Graves disease. Arm-PCR with iRepertoire HTBI primers amplified the CDR3 regions for these TCR beta libraries. MiXCR, applied by TCRdb to the multiplex PCR reads, yields one record per CDR3 protein. Here the sample spans fewer than 550,000 distinct CDR3 sequences, 16% being singletons. Regarding time point: newly diagnosed GD, antithyroid drugs for less than 3 months. RNA extracted from PBMCs served as the sequencing template. This sample also appeared in a second study, on T cells in Graves' hyperthyroidism and ophthalmopathy.

Sequencing was performed on peripheral blood mononuclear cells (PBMCs), taken at new diagnosis, from a patient treated with antithyroid drugs. Receptor source: a woman between 18 and 29 years old with Graves disease.

A few counts support this clonotype. The CDR3 nucleotides are TGTGCCAGCAAAAAAGTTAGGCTGTTGGGGGACGAGCAGTACTTC. This gives the protein CASKKVRLLGDEQYF. The genes are TRBV11-2 and TRBJ2-7; TRBD1 or TRBD2 may be the D gene (5 bases each). This CDR3 spans 15 amino acids. V was clipped by 7 bases and J by 5 bases, with 21 bases between them. Germline-derived CDR1 and CDR2 are SGHAT and FQNNGV.

The CDR3 sequence: CASSLGWGENTGELFF. In DNA, the CDR3 is TGTGCCAGCAGCTTGGGTTGGGGCGAGAACACCGGGGAGCTGTTTTTT. This rearrangement joins TRBV11-3 to TRBJ2-2, with D perhaps matching TRBD1 (5 bases). The CDR3 covers 16 residues. From germline, CDR1 is SGHNT and CDR2 YENEEA. The V end was cut by 3 bases, the J end by 1 base, with 12 bases between.

J is TRBJ2-1 and V is TRBV5-1, with D unclear. V dropped 4 bases and J dropped 0 bases, with 11 bases sitting between them. The CDR3 consists of 15 residues. The germline V gene has CDR1 SGHRS and CDR2 YFSETQ. CDR3 sequence reads: CASSAAKSSYNEQFF. The CDR3, as DNA: TGCGCCAGCAGCGCGGCTAAGAGCTCCTACAATGAGCAGTTCTTC.

Concerning this clonotype: A much larger clone differs by one base, so this may be a read error. The V and J genes are TRBV5-6 and TRBJ2-1, with TRBD2 as a possible D gene (5 bases). The germline CDR1 and CDR2 sequences are SGHDT and YYEEEE. The CDR3 spans 13 residues. The V end lost 1 base, the J end lost 10 bases, and 12 bases lay between the germline ends. Here the CDR3 DNA reads TGTGCCAGCAGCTTGTTGGTGGGAGCCGAGCAGTTCTTC. Amino acids: CASSLLVGAEQFF.

This clonotype was counted ten times or more. The chain uses TRBV20-1 and TRBJ2-7; 12 bases match TRBD2. V shed 1 base and J 5 bases; nucleotides not matched to a gene: 0. The CDR3 contains 13 residues. The germline CDR1 and CDR2 sequences are DFQATT and SNEGSKA (reference sequence). The CDR3 sequence: CSARGTSGNEQYF. CDR3 sequence (DNA): TGCAGTGCTAGAGGGACTAGCGGGAACGAGCAGTACTTC.

The rearrangement links TRBV27 to TRBJ1-5; D is unresolved. Germline V gene sequence: CDR1 MNHEY, CDR2 SMNVEV (reference sequence). This CDR3 has 15 residues. V was shortened by 5 bases and J by 4 bases, with 15 bases between the two germline ends. CDR3 loop: CASSDRMRDNQPQHF. As DNA, the CDR3 is TGTGCCAGCAGTGACCGGATGCGGGATAATCAGCCCCAGCATTTT.

This clonotype was seen more than once but under ten times. J is TRBJ2-7 and V is TRBV14; TRBD2 is a possible D gene (5 bases). Germline-derived CDR1 and CDR2 are SGHDN and FVKESK. The germline V and J ends were trimmed by 1 base and 2 bases, with 9 bases remaining between them. This CDR3 is 14 amino acids long. CDR3 amino acids: CASSQGGFPYEQYF. CDR3 coding DNA: TGTGCCAGCAGCCAAGGAGGGTTTCCCTACGAGCAGTACTTC.

This clonotype was found many times. The J gene is TRBJ1-5, the V gene TRBV28; D is undetermined. The V end was cut by 8 bases, the J end by 7 bases, with 9 bases between. This CDR3 contains 11 residues. Germline CDR1 reads MDHEN; CDR2 reads SYDVKM. Written as DNA, the CDR3 is TGTGCCAGCGGTAGTGAGCAGCCCCAGCATTTT. Translated: CASGSEQPQHF.

This clonotype was observed a handful of times. The V and J genes are TRBV7-9 and TRBJ2-3, with 7 nucleotides matching TRBD2. The germline gives CDR1 SEHNR, CDR2 FQNEAQ (reference sequence). Trimming cost V 5 bases and J 8 bases; bases outside gene matches: 4. The CDR3 length is 12 residues. The CDR3 loop reads CASSLSGGTQYF. In nucleotides, the CDR3 is TGTGCCAGCAGCCTTTCGGGGGGTACGCAGTATTTT.

There are many counts of this clonotype. This chain uses TRBV7-6 with TRBJ2-1; 11 bases map to TRBD2. The J segment lost 4 bases and the V segment lost 4 bases, leaving 6 bases of the junction unmatched. The CDR3 contains 16 residues. Germline V gene lookup returns CDR1 SGHVS and CDR2 FNYEAQ. CDR3 sequence: CASSYIAGGEYNEQFF. The CDR3 DNA sequence: TGTGCCAGCAGCTACATAGCGGGAGGGGAGTACAATGAGCAGTTCTTC.

This clonotype showed up many times. The chain is built from TRBV6-1 and TRBJ1-1; D not resolved. Trimming took 7 bases from V and 3 from J, leaving 15 bases between them. CDR3 size: 14 residues. Germline CDR1 is MNHNS and CDR2 is SASEGT. For the CDR3, the DNA is TGTGCCAGCACTTCCTTACTACTGGACACTGAAGCTTTCTTT. Amino acid sequence: CASTSLLLDTEAFF.

There are a few counts of this clonotype. The V gene is TRBV15, the J gene TRBJ2-5; D unresolved. CDR1 LNHNV and CDR2 YYDKDF come from the germline V gene (reference sequence). The V end was cut by 6 bases, the J end by 2 bases, with 16 bases between. The CDR3 sequence is 15 residues long. The CDR3 here is CATSPRPPFQETQYF. The CDR3 region has the DNA TGTGCCACCAGTCCACGCCCCCCCTTTCAAGAGACCCAGTACTTC.

The table lists this clonotype with a few counts. The gene calls are TRBV5-5 and TRBJ1-2; 8 bases are a match to TRBD1. Per germline, CDR1 SGHKS and CDR2 YYEKEE (reference sequence). The CDR3 runs to 15 residues. V shed 4 bases, J shed 13 bases, and the junction held 18 bases outside the gene matches. CDR3 sequence (DNA): TGTGCCAGCAGCAGATTAACTGGACAGGGAACAACTGTCACCTTC. It yields the protein CASSRLTGQGTTVTF.

In the case of this clonotype: A much larger clone lies a single base off, so this may be a read error. J is TRBJ1-1 and V is TRBV12-3 or TRBV12-4, with D perhaps matching TRBD1 (6 bases). Trimming pared 6 bases from V and 8 bases from J, leaving 13 bases between. The CDR3 is made up of 12 amino acids. DNA of the CDR3: TGTGCCAGCAGATGGGGGCAGGAGGAAGCTTTCTTT. It codes for CASRWGQEEAFF.

V and J are TRBV6-2 or TRBV6-3 and TRBJ2-1; 9 nucleotides match TRBD1. The V gene's germline CDR1 is MNHEY and CDR2 SVGEGT. The ends lost 5 bases at V and 8 bases at J; junction bases unmatched: 10. The CDR3 spans 15 residues. The CDR3 is CASSGRDRVVDEQFF. The CDR3 region has the DNA TGTGCCAGCAGTGGCCGGGACAGGGTGGTTGATGAGCAGTTCTTC.

J is TRBJ2-1 and V is TRBV19, with 10 bases matching TRBD2. Germline CDR1 LNHDA, CDR2 SQIVND (reference sequence). This CDR3 spans 15 amino acids. The V gene end was trimmed by 3 bases and the J gene end by 7 bases; junction bases not matched to a gene: 6. The CDR3 spells CASSMTASGSNEQFF. CDR3 bases: TGTGCCAGTAGTATGACGGCTAGCGGGAGTAATGAGCAGTTCTTC.

This clonotype came up many times. The V and J genes are TRBV28 and TRBJ1-1; TRBD1 might be the D (6 bases). Trimming shortened V by 5 bases and J by 4 bases, and 20 bases separated the two germline ends. The germline V gene encodes CDR1 MDHEN and CDR2 SYDVKM. The CDR3 is made up of 16 amino acids. The CDR3 sequence: CASSTLGGGTGTEAFF. Written as DNA, the CDR3 is TGTGCCAGCAGTACCCTAGGGGGGGGGACCGGCACTGAAGCTTTCTTT.

Comment on this clonotype: A far more abundant clone sits one base away, making this likely a read error. The chain employs TRBV7-2 and TRBJ2-1; D perhaps matches TRBD2 (5 bases). CDR1 and CDR2 from the germline V gene are SGHTA and FQGNSA. V lost 1 base to trimming and J lost 10 bases, with 17 bases between them. There are 15 residues in the CDR3. The CDR3 nucleotides are TGTGCCAGCAGCTTAGAGGCGGGTACATCCTACGAGCAGTTCTTC. This gives the protein CASSLEAGTSYEQFF.

As regards this clonotype: Being one base from a much bigger clone, this may be a read error. V and J are TRBV27 and TRBJ2-1; 7 bases align to TRBD2. The CDR3 length is 16 residues. Germline CDR1 and CDR2: MNHEY and SMNVEV (reference sequence). The CDR3 DNA follows: TGTGCCAGCGGTTTAGGGTCTGGTGGCGGGAGAAATGAGCAGTTCTTC. It yields the protein CASGLGSGGGRNEQFF.

In this sample, this clonotype turned up many times. J is TRBJ1-1 and V is TRBV30; D possibly corresponds to TRBD1 (5 bases). CDR1 is GTSNPN, CDR2 SVGIG, per germline (reference sequence). V gave up 0 bases and J gave up 10 bases, with 18 bases separating them. The CDR3 contains 14 residues. The CDR3 reads CAWSVLLGVVGAFF. CDR3 nucleotides: TGTGCCTGGAGTGTACTTTTGGGGGTAGTGGGAGCTTTCTTT.

This chain connects TRBV5-1 to TRBJ2-7; 10 nucleotides match TRBD2. The trim removed 0 bases at V and 4 bases at J, leaving 7 bases unmatched. Germline values: CDR1 SGHRS, CDR2 YFSETQ. The CDR3 spans 16 residues. This chain's CDR3 is CASSLGQASGSYEQYF. DNA for the CDR3: TGCGCCAGCAGCTTGGGGCAAGCTAGCGGGAGTTACGAGCAGTACTTC.

This clonotype was picked up many times. The V gene is TRBV6-2 or TRBV6-3, the J gene TRBJ2-1; 11 positions match TRBD2. The CDR3 loop spans 15 amino acids. Germline values: CDR1 MNHEY, CDR2 SVGEGT. V shed 5 bases, J shed 9 bases, and the junction held 9 bases outside the gene matches. CDR3 coding DNA: TGTGCCAGCAGTGGCCCTAGCGGGGGGCGGGCTGAGCAGTTCTTC. Translating gives CASSGPSGGRAEQFF.

In this sample, this clonotype turned up a few times. V is TRBV20-1 and J is TRBJ2-3; 8 bases are a match to TRBD1. CDR3 length: 15 residues. Germline CDR1 reads DFQATT; CDR2 reads SNEGSKA (reference sequence). V was pared by 5 bases and J by 8 bases, with 15 bases of the junction left unmatched. In DNA, the CDR3 is TGCAGTGCTTCCACGACAGGGGCCCAATTGGGTACGCAGTATTTT. It codes for CSASTTGAQLGTQYF.

This chain connects TRBV24-1 to TRBJ2-3; D is perhaps TRBD1 (5 bases). V gave up 3 bases and J gave up 1 base, with 13 bases separating them. The CDR3 has 16 amino acids. In germline, CDR1 is KGHDR, CDR2 SFDVKD. The CDR3 loop reads CATSDASGRGTDTQYF. Here the CDR3 DNA reads TGTGCCACCAGTGATGCCTCGGGCAGGGGCACAGATACGCAGTATTTT.

There are many counts of this clonotype. J is TRBJ2-7 and V is TRBV27; 8 nucleotides align to TRBD1. This CDR3 comprises 14 residues. The germline gives CDR1 MNHEY, CDR2 SMNVEV (reference sequence). Trimming removed 6 bases from V and 5 bases from J; junction bases left unmatched: 9. CDR3 bases: TGTGCCAGCAGAAATACAGGGGGGTTGGACGAGCAGTACTTC. Protein: CASRNTGGLDEQYF.

This clonotype has more than one count but fewer than ten. The chain uses TRBV6-2 or TRBV6-3 and TRBJ2-4; D is ambiguous. The CDR3 length is 12 residues. Germline V lookup: CDR1 MNHEY, CDR2 SVGEGT. V lost 6 bases and J lost 2, with 5 bases in between. The CDR3, as DNA: TGTGCCAGCAGGGCATCCAAAAACATTCAGTACTTC. Its protein product is CASRASKNIQYF.

This clonotype has ten or more counts. The V gene is TRBV7-2, the J gene TRBJ2-2; the D is unclear. Trimming pared 8 bases from V and 0 bases from J, leaving 10 bases between. The CDR3 extends over 14 amino acids. Germline V gene sequence: CDR1 SGHTA, CDR2 FQGNSA. This CDR3 reads CASLAAANTGELFF. CDR3 sequence (DNA): TGTGCCAGCCTGGCGGCGGCGAACACCGGGGAGCTGTTTTTT.

This clonotype was recorded many times. V is TRBV20-1 and J is TRBJ2-7, with D tentatively TRBD1 (6 bases). Germline CDR1 DFQATT, CDR2 SNEGSKA (reference sequence). The CDR3 sequence is 14 residues long. Trimming took off 6 bases at V and 3 bases at J, with 18 bases between the two ends. DNA of the CDR3: TGCAGTGCCGCAGGGGCTGGACTCTACTACGAGCAGTACTTC. Its protein is CSAAGAGLYYEQYF.